What follows is one T cell receptor beta chain and its context. What it recognizes is unknown. Each CDR3 protein gets one entry after TCRdb re-called the reads with MiXCR. The table has hundreds of thousands of distinct CDR3 sequences, 42% seen once. CDR3 size: 12 residues. Between the trimmed V and J ends, which lost 5 bases and 9 bases, there was a span of 12 bases. Germline CDR1 is SGHRS and CDR2 is YFSETQ. The entry originates in a study of T cell repertoires in cytomegalovirus infection. About the research overall: Selected CMV epitopes included recently identified HLA-C-restricted ones as well as well-studied HLA-B-restricted ones. Matching HLA type, along with CMV infection, was indicated by public TCR beta signatures.

Study-level points and caveats: Identification of carriers of CMV plus the relevant HLA was achieved through cumulative public TCR beta family frequency. There were HLA-C-restricted CMV-specific TCR beta clonotypes dominating the ex vivo response.

Sequences were derived from cultured PBMCs, sampled from culture after CMV antigen stimulation. The sequence derives from a human donor in good health (CMV status not recorded). Some clones in this sample may be carry-over from other donors' samples. V gene TRBV5-1 combines with J gene TRBJ2-1; D might be TRBD1 (5 bases). Written as DNA, the CDR3 is TGCGCCAGCAGAATACAGGCAGGTGAGCAGTTCTTC. Translating gives CASRIQAGEQFF. Filled out from reference TRBV5-1 and TRBJ2-1, the complete variable domain reads KAGVTQTPRYLIKTRGQQVTLSCSPISGHRSVSWYQQTPGQGLQFLFEYFSETQRNKGNFPGRFSGRQFSNSRSEMNVSTLELGDSALYLCASRIQAGEQFFGPGTRLTVL.